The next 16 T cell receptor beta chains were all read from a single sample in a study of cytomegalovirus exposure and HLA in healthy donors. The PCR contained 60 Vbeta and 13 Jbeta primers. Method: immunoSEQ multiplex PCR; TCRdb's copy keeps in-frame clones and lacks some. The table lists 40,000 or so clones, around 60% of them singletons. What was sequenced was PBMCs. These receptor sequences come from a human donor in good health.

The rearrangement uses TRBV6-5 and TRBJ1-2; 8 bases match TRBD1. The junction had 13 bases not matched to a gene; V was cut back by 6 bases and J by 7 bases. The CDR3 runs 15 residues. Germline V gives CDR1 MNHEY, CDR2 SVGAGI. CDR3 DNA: TGTGCCAGCAGCCCTACTCGACAGGGGTGGCGTGGCTACACCTTC. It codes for CASSPTRQGWRGYTF.

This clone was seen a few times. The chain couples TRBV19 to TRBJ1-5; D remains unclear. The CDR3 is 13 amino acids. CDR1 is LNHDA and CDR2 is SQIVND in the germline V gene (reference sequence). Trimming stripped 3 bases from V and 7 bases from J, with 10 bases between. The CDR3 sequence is CASSITRGQPQHF. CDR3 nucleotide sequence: TGTGCCAGTAGTATTACGCGAGGGCAGCCCCAGCATTTT.

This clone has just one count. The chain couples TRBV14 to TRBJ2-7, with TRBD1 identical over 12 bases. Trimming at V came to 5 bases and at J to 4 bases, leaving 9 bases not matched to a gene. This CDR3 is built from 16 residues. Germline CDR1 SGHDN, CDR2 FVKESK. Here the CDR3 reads CASSKLPGQGAYEQYF. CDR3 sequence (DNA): TGTGCCAGCAGCAAATTACCGGGACAGGGGGCTTACGAGCAGTACTTC.

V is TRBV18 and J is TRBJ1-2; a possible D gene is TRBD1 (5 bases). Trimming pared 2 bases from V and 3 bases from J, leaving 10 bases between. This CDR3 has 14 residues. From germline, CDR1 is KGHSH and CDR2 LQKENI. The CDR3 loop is CASSPTQGDYGYTF. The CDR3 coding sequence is TGTGCCAGCTCACCAACCCAGGGCGACTATGGCTACACCTTC. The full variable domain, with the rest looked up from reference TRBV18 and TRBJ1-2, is NAGVMQNPRHLVRRRGQEARLRCSPMKGHSHVYWYRQLPEEGLKFMVYLQKENIIDESGMPKERFSAEFPKEGPSILRIQQVVRGDSAAYFCASSPTQGDYGYTFGSGTRLTVV.

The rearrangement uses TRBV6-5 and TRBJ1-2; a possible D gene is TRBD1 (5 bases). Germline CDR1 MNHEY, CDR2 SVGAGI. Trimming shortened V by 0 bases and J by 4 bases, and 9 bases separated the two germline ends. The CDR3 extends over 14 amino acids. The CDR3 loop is CASSYSRGGYGYTF. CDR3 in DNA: TGTGCCAGCAGTTACTCAAGGGGAGGCTATGGCTACACCTTC.

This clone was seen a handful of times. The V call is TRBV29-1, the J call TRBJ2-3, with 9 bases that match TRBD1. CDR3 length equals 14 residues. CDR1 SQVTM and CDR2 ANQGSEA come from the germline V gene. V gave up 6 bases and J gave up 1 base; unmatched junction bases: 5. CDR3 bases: TGCAGCGTGACCTGGACAGGGGGCACAGATACGCAGTATTTT. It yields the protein CSVTWTGGTDTQYF.

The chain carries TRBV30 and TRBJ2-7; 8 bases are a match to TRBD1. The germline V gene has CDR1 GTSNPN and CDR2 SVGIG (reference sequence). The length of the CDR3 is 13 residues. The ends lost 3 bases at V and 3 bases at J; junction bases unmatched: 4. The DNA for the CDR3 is TGTGCCTGGAGCAGGACAGGGATCTACGAGCAGTACTTC. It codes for CAWSRTGIYEQYF.

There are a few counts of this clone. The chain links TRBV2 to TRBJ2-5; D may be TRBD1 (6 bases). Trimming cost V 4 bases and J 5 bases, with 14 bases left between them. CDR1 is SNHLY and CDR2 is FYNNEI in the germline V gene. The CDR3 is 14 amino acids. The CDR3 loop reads CASSAYTGWETQYF. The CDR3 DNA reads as TGTGCCAGCAGTGCTTATACAGGGTGGGAGACCCAGTACTTC. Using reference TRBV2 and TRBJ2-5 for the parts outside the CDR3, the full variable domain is EPEVTQTPSHQVTQMGQEVILRCVPISNHLYFYWYRQILGQKVEFLVSFYNNEISEKSEIFDDQFSVERPDGSNFTLKIRSTKLEDSAMYFCASSAYTGWETQYFGPGTRLLVL.

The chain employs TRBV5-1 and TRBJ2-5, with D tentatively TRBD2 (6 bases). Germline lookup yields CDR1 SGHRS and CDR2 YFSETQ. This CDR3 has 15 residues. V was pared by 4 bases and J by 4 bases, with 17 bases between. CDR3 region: CASSGDIWGGETQYF. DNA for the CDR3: TGCGCCAGCAGCGGGGATATTTGGGGAGGAGAGACCCAGTACTTC.

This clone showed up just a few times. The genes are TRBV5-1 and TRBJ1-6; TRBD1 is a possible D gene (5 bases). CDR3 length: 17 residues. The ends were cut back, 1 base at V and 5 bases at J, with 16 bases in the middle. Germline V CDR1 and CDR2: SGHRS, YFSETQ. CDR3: CASSLTDPGLNNSPLHF. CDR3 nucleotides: TGCGCCAGCAGCTTGACCGATCCGGGACTAAATAATTCACCCCTCCACTTT.

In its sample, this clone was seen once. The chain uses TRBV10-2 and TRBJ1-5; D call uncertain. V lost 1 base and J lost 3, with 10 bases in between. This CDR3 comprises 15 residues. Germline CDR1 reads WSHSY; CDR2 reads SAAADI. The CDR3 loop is CASSEWRVTNQPQHF. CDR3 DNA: TGCGCCAGCAGTGAGTGGCGGGTCACCAATCAGCCCCAGCATTTT.

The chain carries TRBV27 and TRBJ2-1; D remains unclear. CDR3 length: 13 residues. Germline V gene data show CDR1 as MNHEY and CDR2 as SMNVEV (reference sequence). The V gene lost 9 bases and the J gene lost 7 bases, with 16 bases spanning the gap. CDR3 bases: TGTGCCAGTGGAGTAGCACCCCCAAATGAGCAGTTCTTC. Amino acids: CASGVAPPNEQFF.

Here the CDR3 reads CASSESTQAYGYTF. CDR3 DNA: TGCGCCAGCAGTGAGTCGACCCAGGCCTATGGCTACACCTTC. This rearrangement joins TRBV10-2 to TRBJ1-2, with D hard to call. This CDR3 is 14 amino acids long. V dropped 0 bases and J dropped 4 bases, with 9 bases sitting between them. Germline V gene sequence: CDR1 WSHSY, CDR2 SAAADI.

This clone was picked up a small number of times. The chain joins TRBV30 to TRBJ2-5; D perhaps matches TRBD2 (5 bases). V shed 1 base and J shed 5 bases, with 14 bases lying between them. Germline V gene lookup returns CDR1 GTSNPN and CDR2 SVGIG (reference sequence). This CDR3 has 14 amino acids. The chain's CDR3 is CAWSGGVGPETQYF. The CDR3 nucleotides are TGTGCCTGGAGTGGGGGAGTCGGGCCGGAGACCCAGTACTTC. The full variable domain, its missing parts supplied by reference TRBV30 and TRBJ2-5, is SQTIHQWPATLVQPVGSPLSLECTVEGTSNPNLYWYRQAAGRGLQLLFYSVGIGQISSEVPQNLSASRPQDRQFILSSKKLLLSDSGFYLCAWSGGVGPETQYFGPGTRLLVL.

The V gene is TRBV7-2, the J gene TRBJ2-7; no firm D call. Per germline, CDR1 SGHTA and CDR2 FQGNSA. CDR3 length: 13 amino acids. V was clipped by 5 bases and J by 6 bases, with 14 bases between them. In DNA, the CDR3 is TGTGCCAGCAGCCTTAGTGCCGCCTCCGAGCAGTACTTC. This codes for CASSLSAASEQYF.

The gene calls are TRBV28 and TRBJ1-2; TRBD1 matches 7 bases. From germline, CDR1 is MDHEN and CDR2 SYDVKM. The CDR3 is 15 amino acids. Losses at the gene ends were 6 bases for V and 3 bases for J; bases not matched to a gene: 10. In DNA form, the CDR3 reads TGTGCCAGCAGGTTAGGGACAGCGAGATACTATGGCTACACCTTC. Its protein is CASRLGTARYYGYTF.